These T cell receptor beta chains were read from a single sample in a study of PD-1 blockade in classical Hodgkin lymphoma. Using immunoSEQ multiplex PCR, the repertoire was profiled, and TCRdb retains in-frame clones only, with some absent. This table has fewer than 25,000 clones, roughly 90% appearing once. Material: peripheral blood mononuclear cells (PBMCs), obtained before the second cycle of nivolumab. The source of these receptors is a human donor with classical Hodgkin lymphoma. Each CDR3 is given with its conserved first and last residue. D genes are given only for firm matches. A row's size may be missing; if present it is once, few, many or a size class.

v_gene,d_gene,abundance,j_gene,CDR3aa,CDR3nt
TRBV12-5,.,.,TRBJ2-3,CASGPSTNTDTQYF,TGTGCTAGTGGTCCCTCGACTAACACAGATACGCAGTATTTT
TRBV7-8,.,.,TRBJ2-1,CASSFSLPPYNEQFF,TGTGCCAGCAGCTTTTCACTCCCGCCATACAATGAGCAGTTCTTC
TRBV5-1,.,.,TRBJ1-2,CASSLALGNYGYTF,TGCGCCAGCAGCTTGGCGCTGGGAAACTATGGCTACACCTTC
TRBV7-8,.,.,TRBJ1-4,CASSFDRGREKLFF,TGTGCCAGCAGCTTTGATCGGGGTCGGGAAAAACTGTTTTTT
TRBV6-5,TRBD2,.,TRBJ2-1,CASRVAGDYNEQFF,TGTGCCAGCAGGGTAGCGGGGGACTACAATGAGCAGTTCTTC
TRBV2,.,.,TRBJ1-1,CASSRGSPEAFF,TGTGCCAGCAGTAGGGGGAGCCCTGAAGCTTTCTTT
TRBV7-2,.,.,TRBJ1-6,CASSLALMGRANVAPLHF,TGTGCCAGCAGCTTAGCGCTAATGGGACGGGCTAATGTGGCACCCCTCCACTTT
TRBV20-1,.,.,TRBJ2-1,CSAKPLNEQFF,TGCAGTGCTAAACCCCTCAATGAGCAGTTCTTC
TRBV5-1,TRBD1,.,TRBJ1-1,CASSIWGTGNTEAFF,TGCGCCAGCAGCATCTGGGGGACAGGGAACACTGAAGCTTTCTTT
TRBV7-9,.,few,TRBJ1-4,CASSSRTGINEKLFF,TGTGCCAGCAGCTCCCGGACGGGCATTAATGAAAAACTGTTTTTT
TRBV6-1,.,.,TRBJ1-1,CASREQGLTEAFF,TGTGCCAGCAGGGAACAGGGTCTCACTGAAGCTTTCTTT
TRBV10-3,.,.,TRBJ1-5,CAISEFSNQPQHF,TGTGCCATCAGTGAGTTTTCCAATCAGCCCCAGCATTTT
TRBV7-8,TRBD1,.,TRBJ2-2,CASSLVGTDTGELFF,TGTGCCAGCAGCTTAGTTGGGACAGACACCGGGGAGCTGTTTTTT
TRBV4-2,TRBD2,.,TRBJ2-2,CASSPTGGVTGELFF,TGTGCCAGCAGCCCTACGGGGGGGGTTACCGGGGAGCTGTTTTTT
TRBV7-9,.,.,TRBJ2-7,CASSLNDYEQYF,TGTGCCAGCAGCTTAAACGACTACGAGCAGTACTTC
TRBV18,.,.,TRBJ2-6,CASSPQGRSGANVLTF,TGTGCCAGCTCACCCCAGGGTCGCTCTGGGGCCAACGTCCTGACTTTC
TRBV9,TRBD1,.,TRBJ2-5,CASGGQGGPEETQYF,TGTGCCAGCGGAGGACAGGGGGGGCCGGAAGAGACCCAGTACTTC
TRBV27,.,.,TRBJ1-1,CASSSRTDFMNTEAFF,TGTGCCAGCAGTTCCAGGACAGACTTTATGAACACTGAAGCTTTCTTT
TRBV7-8,.,.,TRBJ1-2,CASSLSGYGYTF,TGTGCCAGCAGCTTATCCGGCTATGGCTACACCTTC
TRBV4-3,TRBD2,.,TRBJ2-5,CASSLRLAAQETQYF,TGCGCCAGCAGCCTACGACTAGCGGCCCAAGAGACCCAGTACTTC
TRBV9,.,.,TRBJ2-3,CASSPPSTDTQYF,TGTGCCAGCAGCCCTCCTAGCACAGATACGCAGTATTTT
TRBV7-9,.,.,TRBJ1-2,CASTLDGGAGYTF,TGTGCCAGCACCCTAGATGGAGGAGCTGGCTACACCTTC